The following is a T cell receptor beta chain sequence with its context. As yet, its antigen is unknown. This PCR relied on a set of 60 Vbeta primers and 13 Jbeta primers. Data came from immunoSEQ multiplex PCR; TCRdb stores just in-frame clones and leaves some out. The profile shows about 170,000 clones, about 85% of them singletons. V lost 7 bases and J 0 bases, leaving 9 bases between the germline ends. The CDR3 has 13 amino acids. In germline, CDR1 is MDHEN, CDR2 SYDVKM. These data belong to a study of cytomegalovirus exposure and HLA in healthy donors. Study-wide results and caveats: The study listed approximately 160 cytomegalovirus-associated TCR beta chains.

Donors showed nominal health when sampled, although they likely had unrecorded immune exposures. The sequencing input was PBMCs. This chain joins TRBV28 and TRBJ1-2; possibly TRBD1 for D (6 bases). This TCR was sampled from a man aged 25 to 45 in good health and CMV-seropositive. CDR3 sequence reads: CASMTGTNYGYTF. DNA for the CDR3: TGTGCCAGCATGACAGGAACTAACTATGGCTACACCTTC.